The 27 T cell receptor beta chains below were found in one sample sequenced in a study of identifying expanded T cells in peripheral blood. Sequencing was performed with immunoSEQ multiplex PCR; in TCRdb, only in-frame clones are kept and a portion is missing. The sample carries about 100,000 clones, 80% to 90% recorded once. The sample taken for sequencing was blood. These TCRs come from a person between 18 and 70 years old in good health.

The chain employs TRBV7-9 and TRBJ1-1; D is undetermined. The length of the CDR3 is 14 residues. Trimming left V 5 bases short and J 1 base short, with 11 bases between. Per germline, CDR1 SEHNR and CDR2 FQNEAQ (reference sequence). The CDR3 bases are TGTGCCAGCAGCCTATCGGGAAGGAACACTGAAGCTTTCTTT. As protein: CASSLSGRNTEAFF.

The J gene is TRBJ1-3, the V gene TRBV15; D call uncertain. With 0 bases removed from V and 0 bases from J, the gap between germline ends came to 9 bases. From germline, CDR1 is LNHNV and CDR2 YYDKDF (reference sequence). The CDR3 is 16 residues long. In DNA form, the CDR3 reads TGTGCCACCAGCAGAGATTTGGCTGACTCTGGAAACACCATATATTTT. Protein sequence: CATSRDLADSGNTIYF. Based on the CDR3 plus reference TRBV15 and TRBJ1-3, the full variable domain is DAMVIQNPRYQVTQFGKPVTLSCSQTLNHNVMYWYQQKSSQAPKLLFHYYDKDFNNEADTPDNFQSRRPNTSFCFLDIRSPGLGDTAMYLCATSRDLADSGNTIYFGEGSWLTVV.

J is TRBJ2-7 and V is TRBV5-4; 9 bases match TRBD1. Germline V CDR1 and CDR2: SGHNT, YYREEE (reference sequence). The V gene end was trimmed by 3 bases and the J gene end by 3 bases; junction bases not matched to a gene: 10. This CDR3 is 16 amino acids long. The CDR3 loop is CASSSATGQGIYEQYF. DNA for the CDR3: TGTGCCAGCAGCTCGGCTACGGGACAGGGAATCTACGAGCAGTACTTC.

This chain links TRBV6-5 with TRBJ2-7; 7 bases are a match to TRBD1. V was pared by 5 bases and J by 0 bases, with 7 bases of the junction left unmatched. Germline CDR1 reads MNHEY; CDR2 reads SVGAGI. CDR3 length: 15 residues. CDR3 protein: CASSRTGFSSYEQYF. The CDR3 region has the DNA TGTGCCAGCAGTCGGACAGGATTTAGCTCCTACGAGCAGTACTTC.

The chain employs TRBV5-8 and TRBJ2-1; D call uncertain. Germline CDR1 and CDR2: SGHTS and YDEGEE. The CDR3 is 14 residues long. The V and J ends lost 6 bases and 0 bases respectively, with 10 bases between them. CDR3 coding DNA: TGTGCCAGCACCCGCTCCTTCTCCTACAATGAGCAGTTCTTC. It specifies CASTRSFSYNEQFF.

This clone turned up a few times. CDR3 in amino acids: CAWSDRGTYGYTF. CDR3 bases: TGTGCCTGGAGTGACAGGGGGACATATGGCTACACCTTC. V usage is TRBV30 and J usage is TRBJ1-2; the match to TRBD1 covers 8 bases. The germline CDR1 and CDR2 sequences are GTSNPN and SVGIG (reference sequence). V lost 1 base, J lost 5 bases, and 3 bases stayed unmatched. CDR3 length: 13 amino acids.

The chain carries TRBV7-2 and TRBJ1-5; D may be TRBD1 (5 bases). Germline V lookup: CDR1 SGHTA, CDR2 FQGNSA. The length of the CDR3 is 16 residues. Trimming shortened V by 1 base and J by 8 bases, and 18 bases separated the two germline ends. CDR3 region: CASSLGGLGGDEPQHF. The DNA of the CDR3 is TGTGCCAGCAGCTTAGGCGGTTTGGGAGGGGATGAGCCCCAGCATTTT.

V gene TRBV19 combines with J gene TRBJ1-5, with D possibly matching TRBD1 (5 bases). Germline V gene data show CDR1 as LNHDA and CDR2 as SQIVND (reference sequence). Deletions cut 4 bases from V and 9 bases from J, with 19 bases between. The CDR3 covers 15 residues. CDR3 nucleotides: TGTGCCAGTAGTACGACAGCGCTGGTCTGGTGGCCCCAGCATTTT. Protein: CASSTTALVWWPQHF.

The J gene is TRBJ1-2, the V gene TRBV18, with 10 bases fitting TRBD1. Trimming took 3 bases from V and 8 from J; bases not matched to a gene: 6. The CDR3 spans 14 residues. Per the germline V gene, CDR1 is KGHSH and CDR2 is LQKENI. DNA of the CDR3: TGTGCCAGCTCACCCGGGGGACAGGGGAAAGGCTACACCTTC. Protein: CASSPGGQGKGYTF.

Only a few counts were recorded for this clone. The J gene is TRBJ1-2, the V gene TRBV2; D uncertain. V lost 7 bases and J lost 7, with 19 bases in between. CDR1 is SNHLY and CDR2 is FYNNEI in the germline V gene. The CDR3 contains 14 residues. CDR3 region: CASTYDVRSAGYTF. The CDR3 DNA follows: TGTGCCAGCACCTACGATGTACGTTCGGCTGGCTACACCTTC.

The chain is built from TRBV4-1 and TRBJ1-5; D is ambiguous. The V and J ends lost 1 base and 2 bases respectively, with 18 bases between them. CDR3 length: 18 amino acids. Germline CDR1 is MGHRA and CDR2 is YSYEKL. CDR3: CASSQGWARSLRNQPQHF. The CDR3 nucleotides are TGCGCCAGCAGCCAAGGGTGGGCTCGTTCTCTACGCAATCAGCCCCAGCATTTT.

The chain has TRBV7-2 and TRBJ2-7; the D is unclear. Germline loops: CDR1 SGHTA, CDR2 FQGNSA. Trimming cost V 2 bases and J 0 bases, with 11 bases left between them. The CDR3 loop spans 15 amino acids. The CDR3 DNA sequence: TGTGCCAGCAGCTTAACCGCAGTTTTCTCCTACGAGCAGTACTTC. This codes for CASSLTAVFSYEQYF.

The chain employs TRBV25-1 and TRBJ1-4; TRBD1 matches at 7 bases. Germline assignment: CDR1 MGHDK and CDR2 SYGVNS. The CDR3 consists of 16 residues. Unmatched junction bases numbered 9, after V lost 0 bases and J lost 8 bases. CDR3 sequence: CASSEYGRGEGEKLFF. DNA of the CDR3: TGTGCCAGCAGTGAATATGGCAGGGGGGAAGGAGAAAAACTGTTTTTT.

The chain recombines TRBV19 with TRBJ1-2, with 7 bases matching TRBD1. The J segment lost 3 bases and the V segment lost 7 bases, leaving 5 bases of the junction unmatched. Germline CDR1 and CDR2: LNHDA and SQIVND (reference sequence). The CDR3 runs 13 residues. The CDR3 DNA is TGTGCCAGTACCCTTCAGGGGGACTATGGCTACACCTTC. Amino acids: CASTLQGDYGYTF.

CDR3 protein: CASSEARLAGAYEQYF. In nucleotides, the CDR3 is TGTGCCAGCAGTGAAGCCCGACTAGCGGGTGCCTACGAGCAGTACTTC. This rearrangement joins TRBV2 to TRBJ2-7, with TRBD2 matching 10 bases. The germline gives CDR1 SNHLY, CDR2 FYNNEI. J lost 2 bases, V lost 0 bases, and 4 bases had no gene match. The CDR3 covers 16 residues.

The count of this clone is one. The V and J genes are TRBV15 and TRBJ1-1; 7 bases agree with TRBD1. Trimming removed 2 bases from V and 5 bases from J; junction bases left unmatched: 5. Looked up from germline, CDR1 is LNHNV and CDR2 is YYDKDF (reference sequence). The CDR3 length is 14 residues. As DNA, the CDR3 is TGTGCCACCAGCAGAATGACAGGGAAAACTGAAGCTTTCTTT. Protein: CATSRMTGKTEAFF. Full variable domain (missing parts from reference TRBV15 and TRBJ1-1): DAMVIQNPRYQVTQFGKPVTLSCSQTLNHNVMYWYQQKSSQAPKLLFHYYDKDFNNEADTPDNFQSRRPNTSFCFLDIRSPGLGDTAMYLCATSRMTGKTEAFFGQGTRLTVV.

Regarding this clone: Germline is not matched at one junction end, which may reflect a read error. The rearrangement uses TRBV5-1 and TRBJ2-7; D unresolved. The CDR3 has 15 residues. Germline loops: CDR1 SGHRS, CDR2 YFSETQ. CDR3 amino acids: CASSSLDWPTYEQYF. The DNA for the CDR3 is TGTGCCAGCAGCTCTCTAGACTGGCCCACCTACGAGCAGTACTTC.

The rearrangement links TRBV5-4 to TRBJ2-5; no definite D call. The CDR3 spans 14 residues. Deletions cut 2 bases from V and 1 base from J, with 9 bases between. The germline V gene encodes CDR1 SGHNT and CDR2 YYREEE (reference sequence). CDR3 sequence: CASSFGFPQETQYF. The CDR3 bases are TGTGCCAGCAGCTTTGGGTTCCCCCAAGAGACCCAGTACTTC.

This clone was seen just once. Sequence at one end of the junction differs from germline and may be a read error. The chain is built from TRBV13 and TRBJ1-1, with 9 bases lining up with TRBD1. CDR3 length: 17 residues. Germline V gene sequence: CDR1 PRHDT, CDR2 FYEKMQ (reference sequence). The CDR3 region is CASSIGTGRFPNTEAFF. CDR3 nucleotides: TGTGCCAGCAGCATAGGGACAGGGAGGTTTCCGAACACTGAAGCTTTCTTT. The variable domain in full, completed from reference TRBV13 and TRBJ1-1, reads AAGVIQSPRHLIKEKRETATLKCYPIPRHDTVYWYQQGPGQDPQFLISFYEKMQSDKGSIPDRFSAQQFSDYHSELNMSSLELGDSALYFCASSIGTGRFPNTEAFFGQGTRLTVV.

J is TRBJ2-6 and V is TRBV15; no clear D. The CDR3 sequence is 19 residues long. Per germline, CDR1 LNHNV and CDR2 YYDKDF (reference sequence). The V end was cut by 0 bases, the J end by 4 bases, with 19 bases between. The CDR3 protein is CATSRDRTLGQPGANVLTF. The CDR3 DNA sequence: TGTGCCACCAGCAGAGATAGAACTCTTGGCCAACCAGGGGCCAACGTCCTGACTTTC.

This clone was seen only once. The chain recombines TRBV19 with TRBJ2-1; 10 bases align to TRBD2. V dropped 4 bases and J dropped 10; count of bases not matched to a gene: 10. This CDR3 comprises 15 residues. Germline CDR1 is LNHDA and CDR2 is SQIVND (reference sequence). For the CDR3, the DNA is TGTGCCAGTAGTACCCCTAGCGGGGGCCCCTTGGAGCAGTTCTTC. The encoded protein is CASSTPSGGPLEQFF.

The chain employs TRBV6-4 and TRBJ2-5; the match to TRBD1 covers 11 bases. This CDR3 is 16 amino acids long. J gave up 3 bases and V 6 bases, and 9 bases lay outside the gene matches. Germline CDR1 reads MRHNA; CDR2 reads SNTAGT. CDR3 DNA: TGTGCCAGCAGAACGCCCGGGACAGGGGGTAAAGAGACCCAGTACTTC. Amino acids: CASRTPGTGGKETQYF.

The chain has TRBV6-6 and TRBJ2-5; 9 positions match TRBD1. Unmatched junction bases numbered 3, after V lost 0 bases and J lost 4 bases. This CDR3 contains 15 residues. Germline V gives CDR1 MNHNY, CDR2 SVGAGI (reference sequence). This chain's CDR3 is CASSYSNRGRETQYF. The CDR3 bases are TGTGCCAGCAGTTACTCCAACAGGGGGCGAGAGACCCAGTACTTC.

CDR3 amino acids: CASSDRFYEQYF. CDR3 coding DNA: TGTGCCAGCAGTGACAGGTTCTACGAGCAGTACTTC. The chain employs TRBV6-6 and TRBJ2-7; tentative D call: TRBD1 (6 bases). Germline V gives CDR1 MNHNY, CDR2 SVGAGI (reference sequence). CDR3 length equals 12 residues. V dropped 5 bases and J dropped 3 bases, with 8 bases sitting between them.

This sequence joins TRBV2 and TRBJ2-1; the match to TRBD1 covers 9 bases. V shed 3 bases, J shed 8 bases, and the junction held 8 bases outside the gene matches. The CDR3 loop spans 15 amino acids. Germline V gives CDR1 SNHLY, CDR2 FYNNEI. The CDR3 loop reads CASSEEQGASYEQFF. The CDR3, as DNA: TGTGCCAGCAGTGAGGAACAGGGGGCGTCGTATGAGCAGTTCTTC.

The gene calls are TRBV5-1 and TRBJ2-3, with 12 bases matching TRBD1. The CDR3 covers 17 residues. Germline CDR1 SGHRS, CDR2 YFSETQ. J gave up 7 bases and V 3 bases, and 12 bases lay outside the gene matches. CDR3 protein: CASSSLPGQGASYTQYF. Written as DNA, the CDR3 is TGCGCCAGCAGCTCCCTACCGGGACAGGGGGCGTCGTATACGCAGTATTTT.

The CDR3 DNA sequence: TGTGCCAGTAGTATAGGGGGGAGCTCCTATAATTCACCCCTCCACTTT. It specifies CASSIGGSSYNSPLHF. The chain links TRBV19 to TRBJ1-6; TRBD1 is a possible D gene (5 bases). CDR3 length equals 16 residues. V dropped 1 base and J dropped 0 bases, with 7 bases sitting between them. Germline V gene data show CDR1 as LNHDA and CDR2 as SQIVND (reference sequence).